This T cell receptor beta chain derives from a study of vaccination and CD4 T cells after COVID-19 (dated by TCRdb to between 2021 and 2024). Describing the broader study: Convalescent patients had a positive SARS-CoV-2 result on nasal swab PCR, and of these patients, fewer than ten had mild disease and one had severe disease. Participants got two doses of the Pfizer-BioNTech BNT162b2 vaccine (n=8) or two doses of the Moderna mRNA-1273 vaccine (n=2). As controls, cultures received a CEFX viral epitope pool (the positive control), an HIV-1 Nef peptide pool (the negative control), or no peptide at all. Post-COVID blood samples from convalescent patients were collected a median of approximately 93 days after diagnosis, with a range of roughly 30 to 161 days. Culture stimuli were overlapping spike peptide pools from SARS-CoV-2 and from the common cold coronaviruses HCoV-NL63, HCoV-OC43 and HCoV-229E. Post-vaccine blood samples were obtained a median of around 67 days after the second vaccine dose, with a range of roughly 14 to 241 days. For three convalescent patients, samples were collected at an early post-vaccination timepoint (day 14) as well as at a late post-vaccination timepoint (days 161 to 241). Six males and four females were included in the convalescent cohort, with two Hispanic individuals, seven Caucasians, two Asians and one multiracial person represented. The spike-specific CD4+ TCR repertoire was compared before and after mRNA vaccination in approximately ten COVID-19 convalescent patients and a handful of infection-naive healthy vaccine recipients. Overall study results and their limits: The study included relatively few convalescent patients and did not analyze early timepoints after natural infection. Among the post-vaccine SARS-CoV-2-reactive clones in convalescent patients, a median about 87% showed up only after vaccination, which suggests vaccine-specific priming. In convalescent patients, nearly all vaccine-specific clones (304 of 307) were found to be mono-reactive for SARS-CoV-2 spike rather than cross-reactive with common cold coronaviruses. An increase in the median number of SARS-CoV-2-reactive clonotypes from 21 after infection to roughly 38 after vaccination was observed, but the change was not found to be significant.

Sample time point, as interpreted from the label and publication: late sampling 161 to 241 days after vaccination in three convalescent patients. The treatment or condition label of this sample denotes: approximately nine-day PBMC culture with coronavirus spike peptide pools or control peptides (ViraFEST assay). The ViraFEST assay was used in the study, in which antigen-specific T cells were expanded with peptide pools and expanded clonotypes were subsequently identified by TCR sequencing. Positive SARS-CoV-2 PCR tests in the convalescent patients dated from March to December 2020, before Alpha, Beta and Delta variants emerged in the United States. PBMCs were cultured at fewer than 2.5 million per well in IMDM supplemented with around 5% human AB serum and about 10 IU/ml IL-2, with about 11 ug/ml peptide pools added. On days 3 and 7, half of the culture medium was replaced with fresh IL-2-containing medium. Once the cells had been in culture for over 9 days, the EasySep CD4+ T cell isolation kit was used to isolate CD4+ T cells by negative selection. PBMCs were separated from whole blood using Ficoll-Paque Plus gradient centrifugation and then either used fresh or cryopreserved at -140C. In general, triplicate wells were set up for every culture condition.

The receptor library was made with PCR. DNA from cultured CD4+ T cells was subjected to TCR sequencing with the Oncomine TCR Beta short-read assay at the Johns Hopkins FTIC core. The QIAamp micro DNA kit was used to extract genomic DNA from the cultured CD4+ T cells. Oncomine TCR Beta libraries made from cultured CD4+ T cells were pooled using unique dual indexes and sequenced on an Illumina iSeq 100. The study's processing was this. Non-productive sequences were removed, and CDR3s not starting with C, not ending with F or W, or shorter than 7 amino acids were discarded. The MANAFEST web application identified antigen-specific clonotypes by comparing peptide-stimulated wells against reference wells and other culture wells. For a clone to be called positive, the clone needed an FDR below 0.05, an odds ratio above 5, and a productive frequency above 0.1% in at least two of three replicate wells. A clonotype was classed as cross-reactive if the clonotype showed significant expansion both in SARS-CoV-2 spike wells and in at least one common cold coronavirus spike condition. CDR3 homology was assessed with Levenshtein distances (stringdist) and unrooted phylogenetic trees (ape) in R version 3.6.1. The public sequencing data were trimmed at Q25 with fastp and processed into clonotypes with MiXCR by TCRdb, which kept only in-frame beta chains. A single entry per CDR3 protein holds the most common genes and DNA from its merged rows. These V and J calls originate from TCRdb's pipeline instead of the authors' own analysis. The sample profile shows about 22,000 distinct CDR3 sequences; under 40% of them were found once. The ten most abundant clones make up under 10% of the sample.

As a fraction of the sample, this clonotype is medium-sized (0.01 to 0.1%). Its antigen is still unknown. Base qualities are missing; no much larger clone stands one base away. CDR1 and CDR2, looked up from the germline V gene, are SGHVS and FNYEAQ. There are 13 amino acids in the CDR3, from cysteine to phenylalanine inclusive. The retained sequence is limited to the CDR3, 39 bases, with the frame set at the first base. V lost 5 bases and J lost 3 bases; the stretch between them is 9 bases long. The TCR comes from a human donor who had recovered from COVID-19. Rearrangement joined TRBV7-6 to TRBJ2-3; a weak D assignment points to TRBD1 (6 bases agree). The specimen comprised CD4+ T cells from blood, cultured in vitro, sampled about 7 months after SARS-CoV-2 vaccination. The sequenced DNA is TGTGCCAGCAGCCCCCAGGGGACAGATACGCAGTATTTT. The encoded protein is CASSPQGTDTQYF.